Listed below are T cell receptor beta chains from one sample, sequenced in a study of technical replicates of blood from a few donors. Sequencing used immunoSEQ multiplex PCR; TCRdb keeps in-frame clones, though not all of them. This table holds tens of thousands of clones, roughly 97% found once. The sample taken for sequencing was T cells isolated from PBMCs. The source is a human donor in good health. CDR3s include the opening cysteine and the closing phenylalanine or tryptophan. Each record gives: CDR3 DNA, CDR3 protein, clone size, V gene, D gene, J gene. The D gene is left open where the match is weak. The size entry is marked missing in some rows and otherwise reads once, few, many or a size class.

TGTGCCTGGAGTGTGGAGAGGGTGGAAGAGACCCAGTACTTC CAWSVERVEETQYF few TRBV30 . TRBJ2-5
TGTGCCAGTAGTACCCAGGGTAGCGGGAGAAATACGCAGTATTTT CASSTQGSGRNTQYF once TRBV19 TRBD2 TRBJ2-3
TGTGCCAGCAGCTTGGGTGCGACAGGGGGCGGTCAGCCCCAGCATTTT CASSLGATGGGQPQHF . TRBV5-6 TRBD1 TRBJ1-5
TGCGCCAGCACCCTGACTAGCGGGGTCTCCACCTACGAGCAGTACTTC CASTLTSGVSTYEQYF . TRBV4-1 TRBD2 TRBJ2-7
TGTGCCAGTAGTTGGGGACAGGCTAACACAGATACGCAGTATTTT CASSWGQANTDTQYF . TRBV19 TRBD1 TRBJ2-3
TGTGCCAGCAGGACAAGACAGGTGTGGGGCACAGATACGCAGTATTTT CASRTRQVWGTDTQYF once TRBV28 . TRBJ2-3
TGCGCCAGCAGTGAGATTCGGGCGGGAGGGGGGGAGACCCAGTACTTC CASSEIRAGGGETQYF . TRBV10-2 TRBD2 TRBJ2-5
TGTGCCAGCAGCCCACAGGGGTACTATGGCTACACCTTC CASSPQGYYGYTF . TRBV6-6 TRBD1 TRBJ1-2
TGTGCCAGCAGTGAGACAGGGAACTATGGCTACACCTTC CASSETGNYGYTF . TRBV6-1 TRBD1 TRBJ1-2
TGTGCCAGCAGCTTATCGGTCAGGGGGCGAAGGGGAATTAACACTGAAGCTTTCTTT CASSLSVRGRRGINTEAFF . TRBV11-3 TRBD1 TRBJ1-1
TGCGCCAGCAGCTCCGGGGACTCCTCCTACGAGCAGTACTTC CASSSGDSSYEQYF . TRBV5-1 . TRBJ2-7
TGCGCCAGCAGGCTAGCGGGAGGGGTCTACAATGAGCAGTTCTTC CASRLAGGVYNEQFF once TRBV5-1 TRBD2 TRBJ2-1
TGTGCCAGCAACAAACAGGGGTTGTGGACCTTC CASNKQGLWTF once TRBV6-5 TRBD1 TRBJ1-2
TGTGCCTGGAGGACAAGCGGGGGGGCGTACAATGAGCAGTTCTTC CAWRTSGGAYNEQFF . TRBV30 TRBD2 TRBJ2-1
TGTGCCAGCAGCTACGCCGGGACAGGGGGCGACGAGCAGTACTTC CASSYAGTGGDEQYF . TRBV9 TRBD1 TRBJ2-7
TGCGCCAGCAGCTCGGTGTTAGACATTCAGTACTTC CASSSVLDIQYF . TRBV4-1 . TRBJ2-4
TGCAGCGTTGTCCCAGGGGGAGCCTACGAGCAGTACTTC CSVVPGGAYEQYF . TRBV29-1 TRBD1 TRBJ2-7
TGTGCCAGCAGTTACCGACAGGGATGGAATTCACCCCTCCACTTT CASSYRQGWNSPLHF . TRBV6-5 TRBD1 TRBJ1-6
TGTGCCAGCAGTGAAGTTACCTCAACAGGGGGCTCCTACGAGCAGTACTTC CASSEVTSTGGSYEQYF . TRBV25-1 TRBD1 TRBJ2-7
TGCGCCAGCAGCCCCGGACTAGATGGCGGCACAGATACGCAGTATTTT CASSPGLDGGTDTQYF . TRBV5-1 TRBD2 TRBJ2-3
TGTGCCAGCAGCCAACGACAGATCTCCTACGAGCAGTACTTC CASSQRQISYEQYF . TRBV11-3 . TRBJ2-7
TGCGCCAGCAGCTTGAGTCAGGGGTTACAGGGCGGCTACACCTTC CASSLSQGLQGGYTF . TRBV5-1 . TRBJ1-2
TGTGCCAGCAGCGAACTCCGGTACAGGAGACCCAGCAATCAGCCCCAGCATTTT CASSELRYRRPSNQPQHF . TRBV21-1 . TRBJ1-5
TGTGCCAGCAGCGCAGGGACAGTCGAAGCTTTCTTT CASSAGTVEAFF . TRBV11-2 TRBD1 TRBJ1-1
TGCAGCGTTCTCACAGGGTTATCCCGAAAAAACATTCAGTACTTC CSVLTGLSRKNIQYF . TRBV29-1 . TRBJ2-4
TGTGCCAGCAGCGTAACCGGGACTAGCTTATTCACAGATACGCAGTATTTT CASSVTGTSLFTDTQYF . TRBV9 TRBD2 TRBJ2-3
TGTGCCAGCAGTTCTCGACAGGACCTCGACACAGATACGCAGTATTTT CASSSRQDLDTDTQYF . TRBV28 . TRBJ2-3
TGTGCCAGCAGCCCACCCGATATCAGGTTAAATGAAAAACTGTTTTTT CASSPPDIRLNEKLFF once TRBV11-2 . TRBJ1-4
TGTGCCTGGAGTGGTATTGGGGGCGCTAGGTACAATGAGCAGTTCTTC CAWSGIGGARYNEQFF . TRBV30 . TRBJ2-1
TGTGCCTGGAGTACAGGGGGCTCTAATGAAAAACTGTTTTTT CAWSTGGSNEKLFF . TRBV30 TRBD1 TRBJ1-4
TGTGCCAGTAGTATAGAGCACAGTGGAAACACCATATATTTT CASSIEHSGNTIYF . TRBV19 . TRBJ1-3
TGTGCCAGCAGTGAACTGTGGACAGGACTAACAGATTCACCCCTCCACTTT CASSELWTGLTDSPLHF . TRBV6-1 TRBD1 TRBJ1-6
TGTGCCAGCAGTCCTCTCGAACGGGAGTTAGCAGATACGCAGTATTTT CASSPLERELADTQYF . TRBV28 . TRBJ2-3
TGCGCCAGCAGCTTGGGCCGGGGGGGGACTGAAGCTTTCTTT CASSLGRGGTEAFF . TRBV5-1 . TRBJ1-1
TGTGCCAGCAGCACCGGGACAGGGCCCAATAACTATGGCTACACCTTC CASSTGTGPNNYGYTF . TRBV5-4 TRBD1 TRBJ1-2
TGTGCCAGCAGTGTAGCTGGCGGGGGGGCCTGGGAGCAGTTCTTC CASSVAGGGAWEQFF . TRBV27 TRBD2 TRBJ2-1
TGTGCCAGCAGCTTATCGTTTAGCACAGATACGCAGTATTTT CASSLSFSTDTQYF once TRBV11-2 . TRBJ2-3
TGTGCCACCAGCAGGGGACTAGCGGGGCCCTACAATGAGCAGTTCTTC CATSRGLAGPYNEQFF . TRBV15 TRBD2 TRBJ2-1
TGCGCCAGCAGCTTGACTTCTGGAGGGGAGACCCAGTACTTC CASSLTSGGETQYF once TRBV5-1 . TRBJ2-5
TGCGCCAGCAGCACGGAGACAGGGGTGTACGAGCAGTACTTC CASSTETGVYEQYF . TRBV5-1 TRBD1 TRBJ2-7
TGTGCCAGCAGTGATACCGGGACAGGGCTCAATCAGCCCCAGCATTTT CASSDTGTGLNQPQHF . TRBV6-1 TRBD1 TRBJ1-5
TGTGCCAGCCAGGACAGTGTGATATATAGCTTC CASQDSVIYSF . TRBV28 . TRBJ1-2
TGTGCCAGCAGTTACTCGACAGGGGGCCACTATGGCTACACCTTC CASSYSTGGHYGYTF . TRBV6-6 TRBD1 TRBJ1-2
TGTGCCAGCAGTGCTGTTCAGGCGCCCGGGGAGCTGTTTTTT CASSAVQAPGELFF once TRBV2 . TRBJ2-2
TGCGCCAGCAGCTTAGGACTGGGTAGCGGGGGACCCACAGATACGCAGTATTTT CASSLGLGSGGPTDTQYF once TRBV5-1 TRBD2 TRBJ2-3
TGTGCCAGCACCCTTGGTAGGGGGCGACCGAACACTGAAGCTTTCTTT CASTLGRGRPNTEAFF . TRBV2 TRBD1 TRBJ1-1
TGCGCCAGCAGCTCCGGAGACCTCTCCTACAATGAGCAGTTCTTC CASSSGDLSYNEQFF once TRBV5-1 . TRBJ2-1
TGTGCCAGCAGCTTCAGAGGGGGCTCCTACGAGCAGTACTTC CASSFRGGSYEQYF . TRBV5-6 . TRBJ2-7
TGCGCCAGCTCAGAGGGCGGGCCAGAGACCCAGTACTTC CASSEGGPETQYF . TRBV5-1 . TRBJ2-5
TGTGCCAGCAGCTTCGGACAGGGGCTCTACGAGCAGTACTTC CASSFGQGLYEQYF . TRBV7-9 TRBD1 TRBJ2-7
TGTGCCTGGAGCTGGAACACTGAAGCTTTCTTT CAWSWNTEAFF . TRBV30 . TRBJ1-1
TGTGCCAGCAAATGGGACAGGGGGATGGACGAGCAGTACTTC CASKWDRGMDEQYF . TRBV27 TRBD1 TRBJ2-7
TGTGCCAGCAGCTTCGACTCACAGGCGATTCGGGAAAAACTGTTTTTT CASSFDSQAIREKLFF once TRBV11-2 . TRBJ1-4